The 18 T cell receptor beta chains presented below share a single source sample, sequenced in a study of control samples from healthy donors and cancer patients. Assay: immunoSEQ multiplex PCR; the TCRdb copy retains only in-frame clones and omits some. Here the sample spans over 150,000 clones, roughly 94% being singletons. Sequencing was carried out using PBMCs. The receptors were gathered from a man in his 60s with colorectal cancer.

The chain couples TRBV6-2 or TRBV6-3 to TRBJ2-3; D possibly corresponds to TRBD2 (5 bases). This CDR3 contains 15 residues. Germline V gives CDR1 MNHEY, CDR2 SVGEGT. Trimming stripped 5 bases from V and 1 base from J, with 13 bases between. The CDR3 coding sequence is TGTGCCAGCAGTGGGAGAGGAATCGGCACAGATACGCAGTATTTT. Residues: CASSGRGIGTDTQYF.

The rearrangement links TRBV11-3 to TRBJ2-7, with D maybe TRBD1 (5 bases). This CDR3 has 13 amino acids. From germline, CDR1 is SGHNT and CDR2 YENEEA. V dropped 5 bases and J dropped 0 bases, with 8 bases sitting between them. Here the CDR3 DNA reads TGTGCCAGCAGCCCCGACAGCTCCTACGAGCAGTACTTC. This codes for CASSPDSSYEQYF.

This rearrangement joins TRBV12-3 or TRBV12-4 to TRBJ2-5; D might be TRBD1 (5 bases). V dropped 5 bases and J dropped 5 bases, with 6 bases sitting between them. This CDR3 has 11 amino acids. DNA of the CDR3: TGTGCCAGCAGTAAGGGGGAGACCCAGTACTTC. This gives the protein CASSKGETQYF.

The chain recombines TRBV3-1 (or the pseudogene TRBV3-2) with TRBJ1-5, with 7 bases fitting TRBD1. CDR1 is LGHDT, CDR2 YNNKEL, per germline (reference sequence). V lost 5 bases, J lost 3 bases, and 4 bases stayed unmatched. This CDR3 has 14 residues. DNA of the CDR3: TGTGCCAGCAGCTTCGGACAGGTCAATCAGCCCCAGCATTTT. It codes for CASSFGQVNQPQHF.

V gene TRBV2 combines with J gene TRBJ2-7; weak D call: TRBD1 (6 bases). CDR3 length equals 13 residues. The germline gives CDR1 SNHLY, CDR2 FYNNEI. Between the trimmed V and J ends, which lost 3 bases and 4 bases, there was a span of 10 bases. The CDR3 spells CASSDNRAYEQYF. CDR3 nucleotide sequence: TGTGCCAGCAGTGATAACAGGGCTTACGAGCAGTACTTC.

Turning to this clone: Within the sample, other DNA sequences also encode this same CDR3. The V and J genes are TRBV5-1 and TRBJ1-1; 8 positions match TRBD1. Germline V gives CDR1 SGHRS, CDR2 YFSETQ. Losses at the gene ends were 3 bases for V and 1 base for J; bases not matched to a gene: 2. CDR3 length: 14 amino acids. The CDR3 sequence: CASSSTGGNTEAFF. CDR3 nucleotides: TGCGCCAGCAGCTCCACAGGGGGGAACACTGAAGCTTTCTTT.

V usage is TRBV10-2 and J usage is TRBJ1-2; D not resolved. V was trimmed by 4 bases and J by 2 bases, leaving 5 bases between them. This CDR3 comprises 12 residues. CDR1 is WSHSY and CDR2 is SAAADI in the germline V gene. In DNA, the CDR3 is TGCGCCAGCAGTGGGGCGAACTATGGCTACACCTTC. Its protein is CASSGANYGYTF.

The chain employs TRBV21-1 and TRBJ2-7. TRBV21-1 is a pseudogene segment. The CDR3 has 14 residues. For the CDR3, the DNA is TGTGCCAGCAGGGCTTGGGTTGTGAACTACGAGCAGTACTTC. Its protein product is CASRAWVVNYEQYF.

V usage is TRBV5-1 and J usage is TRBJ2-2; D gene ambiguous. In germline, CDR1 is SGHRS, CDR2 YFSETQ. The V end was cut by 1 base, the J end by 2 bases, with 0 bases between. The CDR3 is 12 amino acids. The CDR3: CASSLNTGELFF. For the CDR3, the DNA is TGCGCCAGCAGCTTGAACACCGGGGAGCTGTTTTTT.

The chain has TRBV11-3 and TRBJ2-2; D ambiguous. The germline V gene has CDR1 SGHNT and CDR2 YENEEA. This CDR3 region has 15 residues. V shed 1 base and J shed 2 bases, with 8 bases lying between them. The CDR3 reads CASSLGGINTGELFF. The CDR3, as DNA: TGTGCCAGCAGCTTAGGCGGCATTAACACCGGGGAGCTGTTTTTT.

This CDR3 is CASTSTPQEQFF. Here the CDR3 DNA reads TGTGCCAGCACCTCAACCCCACAAGAGCAGTTCTTC. The chain links TRBV11-2 to TRBJ2-1; D gene uncertain. Per germline, CDR1 SGHAT and CDR2 FQNNGV. Deletions cut 7 bases from V and 10 bases from J, with 14 bases between. The CDR3 covers 12 residues.

The CDR3 sequence is CAISASSPSSYEQYF. CDR3 nucleotides: TGTGCCATCAGTGCTTCTAGCCCTAGCTCCTACGAGCAGTACTTC. This chain connects TRBV10-3 to TRBJ2-7, with a tentative D call TRBD2 (5 bases). Trimming left V 4 bases short and J 0 bases short, with 13 bases between. CDR3 length: 15 amino acids. CDR1 and CDR2 (germline): ENHRY, SYGVKD.

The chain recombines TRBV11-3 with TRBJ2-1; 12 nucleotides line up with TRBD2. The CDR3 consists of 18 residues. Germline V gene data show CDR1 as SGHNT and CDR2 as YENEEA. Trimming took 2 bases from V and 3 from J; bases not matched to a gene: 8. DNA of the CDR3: TGTGCCAGCAGCTTATTAGCTAGCGGGGGGGCTGGCTACAATGAGCAGTTCTTC. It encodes CASSLLASGGAGYNEQFF. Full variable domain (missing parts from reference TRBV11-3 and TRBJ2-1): EAGVVQSPRYKIIEKKQPVAFWCNPISGHNTLYWYLQNLGQGPELLIRYENEEAVDDSQLPKDRFSAERLKGVDSTLKIQPAELGDSAVYLCASSLLASGGAGYNEQFFGPGTRLTVL.

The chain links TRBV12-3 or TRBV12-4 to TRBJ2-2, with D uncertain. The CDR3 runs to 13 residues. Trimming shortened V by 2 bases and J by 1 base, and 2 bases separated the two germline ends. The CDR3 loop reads CASSLLNTGELFF. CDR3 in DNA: TGTGCCAGCAGTTTATTGAACACCGGGGAGCTGTTTTTT.

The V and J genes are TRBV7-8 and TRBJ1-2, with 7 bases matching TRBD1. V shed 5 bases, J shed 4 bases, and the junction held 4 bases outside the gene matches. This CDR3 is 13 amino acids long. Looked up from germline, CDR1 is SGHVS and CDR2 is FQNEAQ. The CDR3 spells CASSTDRAYGYTF. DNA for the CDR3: TGTGCCAGCAGCACCGACAGGGCCTATGGCTACACCTTC.

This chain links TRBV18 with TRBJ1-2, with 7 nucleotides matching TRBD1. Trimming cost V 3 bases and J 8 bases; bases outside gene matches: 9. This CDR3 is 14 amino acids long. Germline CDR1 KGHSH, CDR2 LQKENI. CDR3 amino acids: CASSPPQGVEGYTF. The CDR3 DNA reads TGTGCCAGCTCACCTCCTCAGGGGGTGGAAGGCTACACCTTC.

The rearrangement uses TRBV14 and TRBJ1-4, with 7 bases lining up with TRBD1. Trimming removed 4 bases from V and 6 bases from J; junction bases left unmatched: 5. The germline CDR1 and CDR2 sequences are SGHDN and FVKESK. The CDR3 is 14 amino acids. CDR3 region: CASSRRGGDEKLFF. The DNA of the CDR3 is TGTGCCAGCAGCCGGAGAGGGGGCGATGAAAAACTGTTTTTT.

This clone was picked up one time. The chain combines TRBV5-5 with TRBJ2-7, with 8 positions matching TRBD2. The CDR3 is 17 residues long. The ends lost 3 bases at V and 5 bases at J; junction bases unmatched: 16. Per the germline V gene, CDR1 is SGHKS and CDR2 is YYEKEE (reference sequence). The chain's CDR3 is CASSSPGTGTRVHEQYF. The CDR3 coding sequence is TGTGCCAGCAGCTCCCCGGGGACTGGGACTAGGGTCCACGAGCAGTACTTC. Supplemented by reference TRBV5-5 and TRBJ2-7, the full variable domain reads DAGVTQSPTHLIKTRGQQVTLRCSPISGHKSVSWYQQVLGQGPQFIFQYYEKEERGRGNFPDRFSARQFPNYSSELNVNALLLGDSALYLCASSSPGTGTRVHEQYFGPGTRLTVT.